These T cell receptor beta chains were read from a single sample in a study of cytomegalovirus exposure and HLA in healthy donors. Sequencing used immunoSEQ multiplex PCR; TCRdb keeps in-frame clones, though not all of them. The data contain fewer than 200,000 clones, roughly 85% of them seen just once; the ten biggest clones take up approximately 16%. Sequenced sample: PBMCs. Receptor source: a man between 18 and 35 years old in good health and CMV-seropositive. Each CDR3 is given with its conserved first and last residue. Each record gives: D gene, J gene, clone size, CDR3 length, V gene, CDR3 DNA, CDR3 protein. D genes are given only for firm matches. Not all rows give a size; the values are once, few, many and, for expanded clones, a class.

D: .
J: TRBJ2-3
size: .
length: 15
V: TRBV5-1
DNA: TGCGCCAGCAGCTTGGTTGGGCGAACCACAGATACGCAGTATTTT
CDR3: CASSLVGRTTDTQYF

D: .
J: TRBJ2-5
size: few
length: 14
V: TRBV28
DNA: TGTGCCAGCAGTGACGACGCGGGTAAGGAGACCCAGTACTTC
CDR3: CASSDDAGKETQYF

D: .
J: TRBJ2-7
size: few
length: 11
V: TRBV2
DNA: TGTGCCAGCCAGGGCTCCTACGAGCAGTACTTC
CDR3: CASQGSYEQYF

D: .
J: TRBJ1-6
size: .
length: 16
V: TRBV30
DNA: TGTGCCTGGAGTGGGTCCTACAGCTCCTATAATTCACCCCTCCACTTT
CDR3: CAWSGSYSSYNSPLHF

D: TRBD2
J: TRBJ2-2
size: .
length: 18
V: TRBV5-4
DNA: TGTGCCAGCAGCTTGTCCCTCCTAGCGGGGGCGAACACCGGGGAGCTGTTTTTT
CDR3: CASSLSLLAGANTGELFF

D: .
J: TRBJ2-7
size: .
length: 13
V: TRBV5-1
DNA: TGCGCCAGCAGCTTGGCAGGGTTGTACGAGCAGTACTTC
CDR3: CASSLAGLYEQYF

D: TRBD2
J: TRBJ2-7
size: .
length: 16
V: TRBV29-1
DNA: TGCAGCGTCCCCTCTTGGGGAGAGGGAGGGCATTACGAGCAGTACTTC
CDR3: CSVPSWGEGGHYEQYF

D: TRBD1
J: TRBJ2-5
size: .
length: 18
V: TRBV7-2
DNA: TGTGCCAGCAGCGTCGCAAGTGGCATGACAGGGTTGCAAGAGACCCAGTACTTC
CDR3: CASSVASGMTGLQETQYF

D: TRBD1
J: TRBJ1-2
size: many
length: 14
V: TRBV5-1
DNA: TGCGCCAGCAGCCGGGACAGGGCTCGCTATGGCTACACCTTC
CDR3: CASSRDRARYGYTF

D: .
J: TRBJ1-1
size: .
length: 13
V: TRBV19
DNA: TGTGCCAGCGGAGCCCAGGGGCTCACTGAAGCTTTCTTT
CDR3: CASGAQGLTEAFF

D: .
J: TRBJ1-2
size: few
length: 13
V: TRBV6-5
DNA: TGTGCCAGCAGTTACGGGGAGGACTATGGCTACACCTTC
CDR3: CASSYGEDYGYTF

D: .
J: TRBJ1-1
size: .
length: 14
V: TRBV7-8
DNA: TGTGCCAGCAGCTTTCTTTCACAGAACACTGAAGCTTTCTTT
CDR3: CASSFLSQNTEAFF

D: .
J: TRBJ1-2
size: .
length: 14
V: TRBV5-6
DNA: TGTGCCAGCAGCTTATTGGGAGGAGGGTATGGCTACACCTTC
CDR3: CASSLLGGGYGYTF

D: .
J: TRBJ2-3
size: .
length: 12
V: TRBV6-1
DNA: TGTGCCGGAGGGCCTTACACAGATACGCAGTATTTT
CDR3: CAGGPYTDTQYF

D: TRBD2
J: TRBJ2-5
size: .
length: 14
V: TRBV7-3
DNA: TGTGCCAGCAGCTTAACGGGGGGGCAAGAGACCCAGTACTTC
CDR3: CASSLTGGQETQYF

D: .
J: TRBJ1-3
size: .
length: 12
V: TRBV25-1
DNA: TGTGCCAGCAGCCCCACTGGAAACACCATATATTTT
CDR3: CASSPTGNTIYF

D: TRBD2
J: TRBJ2-1
size: few
length: 12
V: TRBV19
DNA: TGTGCCAGTAGTACTTCTAGCGGGAACCAGTTCTTC
CDR3: CASSTSSGNQFF

D: TRBD2
J: TRBJ2-7
size: .
length: 16
V: TRBV4-1
DNA: TGCGCCAGCAGTTCTAGCGGGAGGGCCAGTGAATACGAGCAGTACTTC
CDR3: CASSSSGRASEYEQYF

D: TRBD1
J: TRBJ2-7
size: .
length: 14
V: TRBV5-1
DNA: TGCGCCAGCAGCTTTACAGGGGACACCTACGAGCAGTACTTC
CDR3: CASSFTGDTYEQYF

D: .
J: TRBJ1-5
size: .
length: 15
V: TRBV28
DNA: TGTGCCAGCAGTGACACCGGGAATAATTATCAGCCCCAGCATTTT
CDR3: CASSDTGNNYQPQHF

D: TRBD1
J: TRBJ1-5
size: .
length: 15
V: TRBV11-2
DNA: TGTGCCAGCAGCGCTGGGACAGGGACGAGGCAGCCCCAGCATTTT
CDR3: CASSAGTGTRQPQHF

D: .
J: TRBJ1-3
size: once
length: 13
V: TRBV18
DNA: TGTGCCAGCAGACAGGACTCTGGAAACACCATATATTTT
CDR3: CASRQDSGNTIYF